Listed here are 21 T cell receptor beta chains from one sample, sequenced in a study of chemoradiotherapy in HPV16-positive cancers. Clones were read by immunoSEQ multiplex PCR, and TCRdb kept only the in-frame ones, dropping some. This sample has roughly 4,600 clones, with around 85% found just once. This sample comprised tumor tissue, obtained from a patient who underwent chemoradiotherapy. The receptors derive from a human donor with HPV-associated anogenital cancer.

This chain uses TRBV6-5 with TRBJ2-3; D not resolved. This CDR3 has 13 residues. In germline, CDR1 is MNHEY, CDR2 SVGAGI. V was pared by 0 bases and J by 7 bases, with 8 bases between. The CDR3 protein is CASSYSAKYTQYF. CDR3 coding DNA: TGTGCCAGCAGTTACTCGGCCAAGTATACGCAGTATTTT.

The chain has TRBV5-4 and TRBJ2-7, with TRBD2 matching over 7 bases. CDR3 size: 17 residues. The ends lost 0 bases at V and 1 base at J; junction bases unmatched: 10. Germline CDR1 is SGHNT and CDR2 is YYREEE (reference sequence). This chain's CDR3 is CASSLALGAGESYEQYF. The CDR3 DNA reads as TGTGCCAGCAGCTTGGCCCTCGGGGCGGGAGAGTCCTACGAGCAGTACTTC.

The genes are TRBV5-1 and TRBJ1-4; TRBD1 matches at 8 bases. Germline assignment: CDR1 SGHRS and CDR2 YFSETQ. V lost 2 bases to trimming and J lost 7 bases; unmatched junction nucleotides: 10. The CDR3 sequence is 16 residues long. CDR3 sequence reads: CASSFGDRGDSEKLFF. CDR3 bases: TGCGCCAGCAGCTTCGGAGACAGGGGAGATAGTGAAAAACTGTTTTTT.

A few counts support this clone. The chain is built from TRBV5-1 and TRBJ2-7; 9 nucleotides match TRBD1. CDR1 and CDR2 from the germline V gene are SGHRS and YFSETQ. The CDR3 extends over 13 amino acids. Germline trimming cut 0 bases from V and 5 bases from J; bases unmatched to any gene: 0. The CDR3 DNA reads TGCGCCAGCAGCTTGGACAGGGGGCACGAGCAGTACTTC. It translates to CASSLDRGHEQYF.

V gene TRBV4-1 combines with J gene TRBJ2-2; weak D call: TRBD1 (7 bases). Trimming took 1 base from V and 4 from J, leaving 16 bases between them. Germline CDR1 reads MGHRA; CDR2 reads YSYEKL. CDR3 length equals 17 residues. CDR3 nucleotide sequence: TGCGCCAGCAGCCAAGGCGGAGGGGGCAAGGGCACCGGGGAGCTGTTTTTT. This codes for CASSQGGGGKGTGELFF.

The J gene is TRBJ1-1, the V gene TRBV7-3; maybe TRBD1 (5 bases). Trimming took off 2 bases at V and 4 bases at J, with 11 bases between the two ends. There are 14 residues in the CDR3. The germline gives CDR1 SGHTA, CDR2 FQGTGA. The CDR3 nucleotides are TGTGCCAGCAGCTTAGGGGGAATGGGCACTGAAGCTTTCTTT. The encoded protein is CASSLGGMGTEAFF.

This clone is large by share. The chain links TRBV5-1 to TRBJ2-7; 10 bases agree with TRBD2. V lost 3 bases and J lost 0; bases outside the gene matches: 0. CDR1 is SGHRS and CDR2 is YFSETQ in the germline V gene. This CDR3 is built from 14 residues. The CDR3 is CASSSSGSSYEQYF. CDR3 coding DNA: TGCGCCAGCAGCTCTAGCGGGAGCTCCTACGAGCAGTACTTC.

The V and J genes are TRBV5-1 and TRBJ2-2, with a weak D call TRBD1 (6 bases). The V end was cut by 6 bases, the J end by 1 base, with 13 bases between. The germline V gene has CDR1 SGHRS and CDR2 YFSETQ. CDR3 length: 15 residues. In DNA, the CDR3 is TGCGCCAGCAAAAAACAGGGAGAGAACACCGGGGAGCTGTTTTTT. Protein sequence: CASKKQGENTGELFF.

The rearrangement uses TRBV6-5 and TRBJ2-2, with D maybe TRBD1 (5 bases). The CDR3 runs to 14 residues. Germline V gives CDR1 MNHEY, CDR2 SVGAGI. V lost 6 bases and J lost 0, with 8 bases in between. The CDR3: CASRQDTNTGELFF. The CDR3 DNA is TGTGCCAGCAGACAGGATACGAACACCGGGGAGCTGTTTTTT.

This rearrangement joins TRBV30 to TRBJ1-3; D ambiguous. The V gene lost 2 bases and the J gene lost 2 bases, with 7 bases spanning the gap. Germline V gene sequence: CDR1 GTSNPN, CDR2 SVGIG (reference sequence). CDR3 length equals 13 residues. The DNA for the CDR3 is TGTGCCTGGAGTCGGTCAGCTGGAAACACCATATATTTT. It translates to CAWSRSAGNTIYF. The whole variable domain, remainder taken from reference TRBV30 and TRBJ1-3, is SQTIHQWPATLVQPVGSPLSLECTVEGTSNPNLYWYRQAAGRGLQLLFYSVGIGQISSEVPQNLSASRPQDRQFILSSKKLLLSDSGFYLCAWSRSAGNTIYFGEGSWLTVV.

The chain is built from TRBV28 and TRBJ1-1; no clear D gene. Germline V lookup: CDR1 MDHEN, CDR2 SYDVKM. The CDR3 is 14 amino acids. V was pared by 2 bases and J by 3 bases, with 10 bases between. CDR3 loop: CASSLVIGDTEAFF. The DNA of the CDR3 is TGTGCCAGCAGTTTAGTTATTGGGGACACTGAAGCTTTCTTT. The whole variable domain, filled in from reference TRBV28 and TRBJ1-1, reads DVKVTQSSRYLVKRTGEKVFLECVQDMDHENMFWYRQDPGLGLRLIYFSYDVKMKEKGDIPEGYSVSREKKERFSLILESASTNQTSMYLCASSLVIGDTEAFFGQGTRLTVV.

This chain uses TRBV19 with TRBJ2-7; D could derive from TRBD1 or TRBD2 (5 bases each). The CDR3 length is 15 residues. V lost 3 bases, J lost 3 bases, and 15 bases lay in between. Germline V gene data show CDR1 as LNHDA and CDR2 as SQIVND (reference sequence). The CDR3 region is CASSIGTVSFYEQYF. The CDR3 coding sequence is TGTGCCAGTAGTATCGGGACGGTCTCCTTCTACGAGCAGTACTTC.

The chain recombines TRBV5-1 with TRBJ2-1, with a tentative D call TRBD2 (6 bases). The germline V and J ends were trimmed by 0 bases and 8 bases, with 12 bases remaining between them. Germline V gives CDR1 SGHRS, CDR2 YFSETQ. CDR3 length equals 14 residues. CDR3 sequence reads: CASSLEGPGDEQFF. CDR3 coding DNA: TGCGCCAGCAGCTTGGAAGGGCCGGGGGATGAGCAGTTCTTC. Filled out from reference TRBV5-1 and TRBJ2-1, the complete variable domain reads KAGVTQTPRYLIKTRGQQVTLSCSPISGHRSVSWYQQTPGQGLQFLFEYFSETQRNKGNFPGRFSGRQFSNSRSEMNVSTLELGDSALYLCASSLEGPGDEQFFGPGTRLTVL.

This chain connects TRBV6-1 to TRBJ1-3; no firm D call. The germline V gene encodes CDR1 MNHNS and CDR2 SASEGT. V was cut by 2 bases and J by 4 bases, with 3 bases left in between. This CDR3 comprises 12 residues. This chain's CDR3 is CASSERGNTIYF. The CDR3 DNA sequence: TGTGCCAGCAGTGAACGGGGAAACACCATATATTTT.

The V call is TRBV6-6, the J call TRBJ1-2; tentative D call: TRBD1 (6 bases). Trimming removed 5 bases at V and 4 bases at J, with 14 bases between. The length of the CDR3 is 14 residues. Germline CDR1 MNHNY, CDR2 SVGAGI (reference sequence). In DNA form, the CDR3 reads TGTGCCAGCAGTGATCGGGGGCAGGGCTATGGCTACACCTTC. It specifies CASSDRGQGYGYTF.

J is TRBJ2-1 and V is TRBV28, with no clear D. From germline, CDR1 is MDHEN and CDR2 SYDVKM. V was shortened by 3 bases and J by 2 bases, with 8 bases between the two germline ends. The CDR3 is 14 residues long. CDR3 loop: CASSLSGPYNEQFF. For the CDR3, the DNA is TGTGCCAGCAGTTTGTCCGGGCCCTACAATGAGCAGTTCTTC. Drawing the rest from reference TRBV28 and TRBJ2-1, the complete variable domain is DVKVTQSSRYLVKRTGEKVFLECVQDMDHENMFWYRQDPGLGLRLIYFSYDVKMKEKGDIPEGYSVSREKKERFSLILESASTNQTSMYLCASSLSGPYNEQFFGPGTRLTVL.

J is TRBJ1-2 and V is TRBV11-2; D remains ambiguous. From germline, CDR1 is SGHAT and CDR2 FQNNGV. Trimming shortened V by 1 base and J by 5 bases, and 11 bases separated the two germline ends. This CDR3 is built from 14 residues. CDR3 in DNA: TGTGCCAGCAGCTTAGCCCTGGACGCATATGGCTACACCTTC. It encodes CASSLALDAYGYTF.

The chain uses TRBV6-5 and TRBJ2-1; no firm D call. Trimming left V 6 bases short and J 4 bases short, with 4 bases between. This CDR3 contains 11 residues. Germline-derived CDR1 and CDR2 are MNHEY and SVGAGI. This CDR3 is CASRQYNEQFF. As DNA, the CDR3 is TGTGCCAGCAGACAGTACAATGAGCAGTTCTTC.

The chain joins TRBV27 to TRBJ1-3; D is undetermined. The CDR3 covers 16 residues. The germline CDR1 and CDR2 sequences are MNHEY and SMNVEV (reference sequence). The ends were cut back, 2 bases at V and 0 bases at J, with 11 bases in the middle. The CDR3 DNA reads TGTGCCAGCAGTTTAAAAGCCAGCCTCTCTGGAAACACCATATATTTT. Translating gives CASSLKASLSGNTIYF.

The rearrangement joins TRBV6-5 to TRBJ1-2; tentatively, D is TRBD1 (5 bases). CDR1 and CDR2 (germline): MNHEY, SVGAGI. This CDR3 is built from 13 residues. V lost 2 bases, J lost 3 bases, and 7 bases lay in between. The CDR3 reads CASSYDSHYGYTF. The CDR3 bases are TGTGCCAGCAGTTACGACAGTCACTATGGCTACACCTTC.

The rearrangement joins TRBV19 to TRBJ2-7; perhaps TRBD1 as D (6 bases). The CDR3 spans 16 residues. CDR1 and CDR2 from the germline V gene are LNHDA and SQIVND (reference sequence). Trimming took off 3 bases at V and 3 bases at J, with 18 bases between the two ends. This CDR3 is CASSILPDRPLYEQYF. CDR3 bases: TGTGCCAGTAGTATTCTCCCTGACAGGCCCCTCTACGAGCAGTACTTC.